The entry that follows covers one T cell receptor (beta chain) sequence. What it recognizes is unknown. Trimming shortened V by 5 bases and J by 9 bases, and 16 bases separated the two germline ends. Germline CDR1 is SGHVS and CDR2 is FNYEAQ. The length of the CDR3 is 13 residues. The data derive from a study of cytomegalovirus exposure and HLA in healthy donors. The study, taken as a whole, reports: Cytomegalovirus association was assigned to about 150 TCR beta chains.

PCR primers comprised 60 Vbeta and 13 Jbeta primers. Generated by immunoSEQ multiplex PCR, the TCRdb table keeps only in-frame clones and is missing some. This sample has approximately 210,000 clones, with about four fifths found just once. This sequence was found in a man aged 18 to 30 in good health and CMV-seronegative. V gene TRBV7-6 combines with J gene TRBJ2-5; weak D call: TRBD2 (5 bases). The specimen sequenced was PBMCs. The CDR3 DNA is TGTGCCAGCAGCCTCAACCTCGGGATGGCCCAGTACTTC. Residues: CASSLNLGMAQYF.